This entry describes one T cell receptor (beta chain). TCRdb's copy holds only in-frame clones and misses some; the assay was immunoSEQ multiplex PCR. The data contain about 98,000 clones, 65% to 90% of them singletons. CDR3 length: 11 amino acids. Germline loops: CDR1 MNHEY, CDR2 SVGAGI. V lost 7 bases and J lost 7, with 10 bases in between. This sample was included in a study of blood T cell repertoires in COVID-19. Study-level information: COVID-19 samples, acute and convalescent, were from the United States, Italy and Spain. PBMCs, B-cell-depleted T cells, or T cells provided the cDNA or gDNA that made up the material.

Sequenced: peripheral blood. The chain employs TRBV6-5 and TRBJ1-1, with unresolved D. The TCR was taken from a man between 70 and 80 years old with active or convalescent COVID-19. The CDR3, as DNA: TGTGCCAGCAAGGAGGCAGATGAAGCTTTCTTT. Translated, it gives CASKEADEAFF.